This TCR beta chain is from a study of PD-1 and CTLA-4 blockade in melanoma. Trimming took 0 bases from V and 5 from J, leaving 6 bases between them. CDR3 length equals 12 residues. Germline loops: CDR1 SGDLS, CDR2 YYNGEE. The table came from immunoSEQ multiplex PCR; TCRdb's copy has only in-frame clones and leaves some out. The data contain 34,000 or so clones, around 89% of them seen just once; the ten biggest clones take up almost 6.5%. Specimen: CD8+ T cells from peripheral blood, collected from a patient given anti-PD-1 treatment. This clonotype originated in a human donor with melanoma. The gene calls are TRBV9 and TRBJ2-7; D is perhaps TRBD1 (5 bases). The CDR3 DNA sequence: TGTGCCAGCAGCGTAGGGGGCGACGAGCAGTACTTC. Translation gives CASSVGGDEQYF.